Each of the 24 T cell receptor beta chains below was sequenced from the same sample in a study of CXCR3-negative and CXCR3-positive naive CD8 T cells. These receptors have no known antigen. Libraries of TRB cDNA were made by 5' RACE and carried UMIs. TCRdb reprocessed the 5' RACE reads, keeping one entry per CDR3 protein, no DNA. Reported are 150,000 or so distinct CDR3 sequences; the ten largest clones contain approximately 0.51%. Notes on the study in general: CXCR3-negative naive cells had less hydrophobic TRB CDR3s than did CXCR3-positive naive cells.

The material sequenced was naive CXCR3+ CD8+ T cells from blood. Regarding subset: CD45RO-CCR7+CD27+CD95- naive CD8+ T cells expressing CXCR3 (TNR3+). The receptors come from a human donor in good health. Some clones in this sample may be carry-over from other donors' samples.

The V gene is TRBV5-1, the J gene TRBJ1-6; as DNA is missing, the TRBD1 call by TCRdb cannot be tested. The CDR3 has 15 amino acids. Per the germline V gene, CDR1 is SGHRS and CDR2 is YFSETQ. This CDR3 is CASRNHRVYDSPLHF.

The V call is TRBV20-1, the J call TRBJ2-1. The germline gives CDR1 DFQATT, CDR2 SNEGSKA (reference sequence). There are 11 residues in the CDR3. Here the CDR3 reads CSATRINEQFF.

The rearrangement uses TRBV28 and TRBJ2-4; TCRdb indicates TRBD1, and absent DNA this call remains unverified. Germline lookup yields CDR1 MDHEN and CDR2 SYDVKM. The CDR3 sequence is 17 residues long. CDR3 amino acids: CASSFPGQGASKNIQYF.

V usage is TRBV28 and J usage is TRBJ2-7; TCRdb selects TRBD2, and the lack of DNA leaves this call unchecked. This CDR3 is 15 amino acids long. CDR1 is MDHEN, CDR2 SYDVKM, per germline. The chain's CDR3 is CASSLMLAYAYEQYF.

CDR3 sequence reads: CSARGPVTGRNTEAFF. This chain joins TRBV20-1 and TRBJ1-1; absent DNA, TCRdb's TRBD1 call cannot be checked. The V gene's germline CDR1 is DFQATT and CDR2 SNEGSKA (reference sequence). CDR3 length equals 16 residues.

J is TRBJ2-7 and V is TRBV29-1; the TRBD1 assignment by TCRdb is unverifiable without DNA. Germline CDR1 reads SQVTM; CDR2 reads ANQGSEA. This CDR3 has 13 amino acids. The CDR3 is CSVVGQGFDEQYF.

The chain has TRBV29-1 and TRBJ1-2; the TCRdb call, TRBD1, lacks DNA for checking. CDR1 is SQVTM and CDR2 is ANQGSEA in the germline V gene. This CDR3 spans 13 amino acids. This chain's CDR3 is CSVEPTGLYGYTF.

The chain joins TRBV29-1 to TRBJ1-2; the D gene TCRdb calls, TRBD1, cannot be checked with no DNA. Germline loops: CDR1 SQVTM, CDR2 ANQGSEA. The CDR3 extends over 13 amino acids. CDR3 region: CSVEDRGRDGYTF.

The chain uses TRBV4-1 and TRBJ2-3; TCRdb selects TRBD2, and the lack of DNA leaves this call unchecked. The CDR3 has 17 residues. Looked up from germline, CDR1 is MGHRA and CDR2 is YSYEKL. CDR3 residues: CASSQAGTSGSTDTQYF.

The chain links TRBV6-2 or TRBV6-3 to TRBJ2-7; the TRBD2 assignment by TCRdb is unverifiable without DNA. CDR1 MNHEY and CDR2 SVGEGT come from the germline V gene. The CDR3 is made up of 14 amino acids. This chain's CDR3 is CASSYGGMYYEQYF.

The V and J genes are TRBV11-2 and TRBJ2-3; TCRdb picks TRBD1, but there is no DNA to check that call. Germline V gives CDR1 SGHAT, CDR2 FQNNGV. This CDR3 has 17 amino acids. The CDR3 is CASSLDLRGTSADTQYF.

CDR3 sequence: CATSSGTGPAYEQYF. The chain joins TRBV15 to TRBJ2-7; TCRdb returns TRBD1, unconfirmable since there is no DNA. CDR1 is LNHNV and CDR2 is YYDKDF in the germline V gene (reference sequence). This CDR3 region has 15 residues. Complete variable domain (other parts from reference TRBV15 and TRBJ2-7): DAMVIQNPRYQVTQFGKPVTLSCSQTLNHNVMYWYQQKSSQAPKLLFHYYDKDFNNEADTPDNFQSRRPNTSFCFLDIRSPGLGDTAMYLCATSSGTGPAYEQYFGPGTRLTVT.

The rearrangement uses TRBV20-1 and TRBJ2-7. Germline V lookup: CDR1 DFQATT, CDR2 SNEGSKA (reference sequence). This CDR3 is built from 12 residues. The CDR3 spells CSARLGLVEQYF.

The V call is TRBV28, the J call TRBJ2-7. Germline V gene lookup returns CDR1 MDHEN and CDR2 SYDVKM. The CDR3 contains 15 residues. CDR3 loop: CASSIDISTVFEQYF.

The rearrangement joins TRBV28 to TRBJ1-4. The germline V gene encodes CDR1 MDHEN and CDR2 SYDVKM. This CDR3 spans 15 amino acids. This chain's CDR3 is CASSLMGATNEKLFF.

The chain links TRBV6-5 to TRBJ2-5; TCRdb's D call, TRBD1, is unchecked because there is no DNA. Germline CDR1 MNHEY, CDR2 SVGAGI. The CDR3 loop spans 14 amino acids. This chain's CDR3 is CASSTDRGLETQYF.

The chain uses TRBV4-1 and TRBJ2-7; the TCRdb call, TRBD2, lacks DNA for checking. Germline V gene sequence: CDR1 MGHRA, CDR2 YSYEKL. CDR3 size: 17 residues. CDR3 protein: CASSQSVLEAGGDEQYF.

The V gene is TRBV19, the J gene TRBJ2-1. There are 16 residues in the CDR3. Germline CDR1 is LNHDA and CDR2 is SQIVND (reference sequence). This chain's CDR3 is CASSIFLSSQLNEQFF.

The CDR3 protein is CASSSVTVLYEQYF. The J gene is TRBJ2-7, the V gene TRBV7-9. The germline V gene has CDR1 SEHNR and CDR2 FQNEAQ (reference sequence). The CDR3 is 14 residues long.

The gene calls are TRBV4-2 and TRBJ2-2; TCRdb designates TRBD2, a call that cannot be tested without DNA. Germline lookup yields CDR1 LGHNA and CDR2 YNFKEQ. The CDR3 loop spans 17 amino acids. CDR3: CASSQAAAGGRTGELFF.

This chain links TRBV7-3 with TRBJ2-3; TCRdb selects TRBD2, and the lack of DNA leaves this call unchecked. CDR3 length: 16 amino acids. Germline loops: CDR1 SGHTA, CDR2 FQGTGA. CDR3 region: CASSLISGVIGDTQYF.

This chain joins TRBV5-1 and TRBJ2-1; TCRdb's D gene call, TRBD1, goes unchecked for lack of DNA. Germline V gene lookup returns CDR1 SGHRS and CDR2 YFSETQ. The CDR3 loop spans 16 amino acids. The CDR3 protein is CASSLLGGTGIREQFF.

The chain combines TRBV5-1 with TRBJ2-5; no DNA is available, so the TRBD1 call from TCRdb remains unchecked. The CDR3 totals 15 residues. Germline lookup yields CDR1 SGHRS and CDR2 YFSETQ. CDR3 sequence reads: CASSLGDREQETQYF.

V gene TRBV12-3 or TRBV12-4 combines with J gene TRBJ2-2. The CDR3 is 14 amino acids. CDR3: CASTSTPNTGELFF.